The subject of this entry is one T cell receptor (beta chain). Repertoires were generated with immunoSEQ multiplex PCR, while TCRdb's copy carries only in-frame clones and drops some. The sample lists roughly 290,000 clones; about 89% were seen once. This specimen belongs to a study of blood T cell repertoires in COVID-19. Source material: PBMCs or T cells enriched from blood (not recorded which). This TCR derives from a woman aged 40 to 50 who had recovered from COVID-19.

Written as DNA, the CDR3 is TGTGCCAGCAGCCTAAGACAGGGCCAGCCCCAGCATTTT. As protein: CASSLRQGQPQHF. This chain joins TRBV6-5 and TRBJ1-5; 7 bases are a match to TRBD1. The CDR3 is 13 amino acids. CDR1 is MNHEY and CDR2 is SVGAGI in the germline V gene. Trimming at V came to 6 bases and at J to 7 bases, leaving 6 bases not matched to a gene.